Listed below are T cell receptor beta chains from one sample, sequenced in a study of metastatic and nonmetastatic thyroid tumors. MiXCR re-clonotyped the PCR reads for TCRdb. Found here are about 35,000 clones, about 29% of them singletons; the top ten hold less than 9%. Source material: blood. These receptors all stem from a female donor with papillary thyroid cancer or a benign thyroid nodule (not recorded which). Some clones in this sample may be carry-over from other donors' samples. CDR3s include the opening cysteine and the closing phenylalanine or tryptophan. The D gene is left open where the match is weak. Expanded clones get a size class; other rows say once, few or many, or leave the size out.

cdr3_length clone_size d_call j_call v_call cdr3_aa cdr3_nt
14 many NA TRBJ1-5 TRBV10-2 CASRDTNSNQPQHF TGCGCCAGCAGGGATACAAATAGCAATCAGCCCCAGCATTTT
16 NA NA TRBJ2-7 TRBV10-1 CANSESSGGKSYERYF TGCGCCAACAGTGAGTCGTCGGGTGGGAAATCCTACGAGCGGTACTTC
13 many NA TRBJ1-1 TRBV2 CASSALMNTEAFF TGTGCCAGCAGTGCCCTTATGAACACTGAAGCTTTCTTT
15 NA TRBD2 TRBJ2-3 TRBV6-4 CASSYGTSGSPTQYF TGTGCCAGCAGTTACGGGACTAGCGGGAGCCCTACGCAGTATTTT
14 medium-sized TRBD1 TRBJ2-7 TRBV27 CASSLTGGLYEQYF TGTGCCAGCAGTCTGACAGGGGGCCTTTACGAGCAGTACTTC
14 many NA TRBJ1-1 TRBV19 CASSILGRGAEAFF TGTGCCAGTAGTATTCTGGGAAGAGGAGCTGAAGCTTTCTTT
15 few NA TRBJ2-3 TRBV12-3/TRBV12-4 CASSLGAGPTDTQYF TGTGCCAGCAGTTTAGGGGCGGGACCTACAGATACGCAGTATTTT
15 medium-sized TRBD1 TRBJ2-7 TRBV12-3/TRBV12-4 CASSPRDRDIYEQYF TGTGCCAGCAGTCCCCGGGACAGGGATATCTACGAGCAGTACTTC
18 NA NA TRBJ2-5 TRBV20-1 CSARDPDTLVLAQEAQYF TGCAGTGCTAGAGATCCGGATACTTTGGTGTTGGCTCAAGAGGCCCAGTACTTC
15 many NA TRBJ2-6 TRBV7-3 CASSFGSSGANVLTF TGTGCCAGCAGCTTCGGATCTAGCGGGGCCAACGTCCTGACTTTC
12 many NA TRBJ2-6 TRBV20-1 CSVLAGANVLTF TGCAGTGTTCTAGCTGGGGCCAACGTCCTGACTTTC
15 many TRBD2 TRBJ2-7 TRBV29-1 CSATAGLAGQYEQYF TGCAGCGCCACCGCTGGACTAGCGGGGCAGTACGAGCAGTACTTC
14 NA NA TRBJ2-1 TRBV20-1 CSAPDRSPYNEQFF TGCAGTGCTCCTGACAGGTCCCCCTACAATGAGCAGTTCTTC
15 NA TRBD2 TRBJ2-3 TRBV5-1 CASSLVPSGVDTQYF TGCGCCAGCAGCTTGGTGCCTAGCGGGGTAGATACGCAGTATTTT
15 few TRBD1 TRBJ1-2 TRBV6-1 CANSNEDRGNYGYTF TGTGCCAACAGTAATGAAGACAGGGGGAACTATGGCTACACCTTC
18 few TRBD1 TRBJ1-6 TRBV12-5 CASGLVLLQGASYSPLHF TGTGCTAGTGGTTTGGTACTCTTACAGGGGGCGAGTTATTCACCCCTCCACTTT
13 many NA TRBJ2-7 TRBV28 CASKEGRTYEQYF TGTGCCAGCAAGGAGGGAAGAACCTACGAGCAGTACTTC
17 NA TRBD2 TRBJ2-3 TRBV4-2 CASSHRFIAGGTDTQYF TGTGCCAGCAGCCATCGTTTTATAGCGGGAGGTACAGATACGCAGTATTTT
13 NA NA TRBJ2-5 TRBV28 CASGKETGGTEYF TGTGCCAGCGGGAAGGAAACGGGCGGGACCGAGTACTTC
13 NA NA TRBJ2-7 TRBV6-5 CASSYGGRGEQYF TGTGCCAGCAGTTACGGGGGCAGGGGCGAGCAGTACTTC
14 NA NA TRBJ2-5 TRBV20-1 CSARVGDPQETQYF TGCAGTGCTAGAGTAGGGGACCCCCAAGAGACCCAGTACTTC
17 NA TRBD2 TRBJ2-1 TRBV28 CASRSSGGPSSYNEQLF TGTGCCAGCAGAAGCAGCGGGGGGCCTAGCTCATACAATGAACAGTTGTTC
15 NA NA TRBJ1-2 TRBV6-1 CASTPGGRLDYCYTF TGTGCCAGCACCCCCGGAGGGCGCTTGGACTATTGCTACACCTTC
14 many TRBD2 TRBJ2-7 TRBV15 CATSSGTRRYEQYF TGTGCCACCAGCAGTGGGACTAGACGCTACGAGCAGTACTTC
13 few NA TRBJ1-2 TRBV9 CASSVSGGDGYTF TGTGCCAGCAGCGTGTCGGGGGGAGACGGCTACACCTTC
15 medium-sized NA TRBJ2-7 TRBV28 CASSPVGSSSYEQYF TGTGCCAGCAGCCCTGTGGGTTCCAGCTCCTACGAGCAGTACTTC
15 NA TRBD2 TRBJ2-3 TRBV4-1 CASSPLSGRGNTQYF TGCGCCAGCAGCCCCCTTAGCGGGAGGGGTAATACGCAGTATTTT
15 many NA TRBJ2-1 TRBV15 CATSPRRDSYNEQFF TGTGCCACCAGCCCGAGGCGAGACTCCTACAATGAGCAGTTCTTC
15 few TRBD1 TRBJ2-2 TRBV28 CASSHMDRGVGELFF TGTGCCAGCAGTCACATGGACAGGGGGGTCGGGGAGCTGTTTTTT
14 many NA TRBJ1-3 TRBV7-8 CASSLEEGENTIYF TGTGCCAGCAGCTTAGAGGAAGGGGAAAACACCATATATTTT
17 NA NA TRBJ1-6 TRBV5-1 CASSSLQEGFDNSSLHF TGCGCCAGCAGCTCTTTACAGGAGGGCTTTGATAATTCATCCCTCCACTTT
14 NA TRBD2 TRBJ2-1 TRBV6-1 CASTTSGSYNEQFF TGTGCCAGCACTACTAGCGGGTCTTACAATGAGCAGTTCTTC
13 NA NA TRBJ1-1 TRBV20-1 CSARAGGDAEAFF TGCAGTGCTAGAGCCGGCGGGGACGCTGAAGCTTTCTTT
14 few NA TRBJ1-1 TRBV6-5 CASSYPGSRTEAFF TGTGCCAGCAGTTACCCCGGCAGTCGAACTGAAGCTTTCTTT
13 many NA TRBJ2-3 TRBV29-1 CSVTSWGTDTQYF TGCAGCGTAACTAGCTGGGGCACAGATACGCAGTATTTT
16 few NA TRBJ2-3 TRBV5-1 CASSEGSSWNTDTQYF TGCGCCAGCAGCGAAGGGAGCTCCTGGAACACAGATACGCAGTATTTT
15 NA NA TRBJ2-3 TRBV6-1 CASSAGAQGRDTQYF TGTGCCAGCAGTGCGGGCGCACAGGGTCGAGATACGCAGTATTTT
15 NA TRBD1 TRBJ2-7 TRBV18 CASSPRQGLTREQYF TGTGCCAGCTCACCCCGACAGGGGCTGACCCGCGAGCAGTACTTC
12 many NA TRBJ1-1 TRBV3-1 CASSPDDTEAFF TGTGCCAGCAGCCCGGACGACACTGAAGCTTTCTTT
12 few NA TRBJ2-1 TRBV12-3/TRBV12-4 CASSFEYNEQFF TGTGCCAGCAGTTTCGAGTACAATGAGCAGTTCTTC
13 NA NA TRBJ1-6 TRBV27 CASRGTQNSPLHF TGTGCCAGCAGAGGCACACAGAATTCACCCCTCCACTTT
12 many NA TRBJ1-6 TRBV2 CANTRINSPLHF TGTGCCAACACAAGGATAAATTCACCCCTCCACTTT
17 NA TRBD1 TRBJ2-2 TRBV6-1 CASSTGQGPINTGELFF TGTGCCAGCAGTACGGGACAGGGGCCTATCAACACCGGGGAGCTGTTTTTT
14 NA TRBD2 TRBJ2-7 TRBV11-2 CASSLLAGVNEQYF TGTGCCAGCAGCTTATTAGCGGGAGTAAACGAGCAGTACTTC
11 NA NA TRBJ2-5 TRBV6-1 CARGTQDTQYF TGTGCCAGAGGAACACAGGATACCCAGTACTTC
16 NA TRBD1 TRBJ1-2 TRBV28 CASILDGSGGSYGYTF TGTGCCAGCATTTTAGATGGGTCAGGGGGTAGTTATGGCTACACCTTC
13 NA NA TRBJ2-5 TRBV5-1 CASSSGLTETQYF TGCGCCAGCAGCTCCGGACTAACAGAGACCCAGTACTTC
14 many TRBD2 TRBJ2-7 TRBV5-6 CASSFGGSRNEQYF TGTGCCAGCAGCTTTGGCGGGAGTCGCAACGAGCAGTACTTC
11 many NA TRBJ2-7 TRBV10-1 CASSETNEQYF TGCGCCAGCAGTGAAACGAACGAGCAGTACTTC
12 NA NA TRBJ1-2 TRBV20-1 CSAIVVNDGYTF TGCAGTGCTATAGTGGTCAACGATGGCTACACCTTC
15 many NA TRBJ2-3 TRBV19 CASSPGRDGTDTQYF TGTGCCAGTAGTCCCGGCAGGGATGGCACAGATACGCAGTATTTT
15 NA TRBD2 TRBJ2-1 TRBV20-1 CSASRRGGHVNEQFF TGCAGTGCTAGTCGGCGGGGGGGGCACGTCAATGAGCAGTTCTTC
16 few NA TRBJ1-1 TRBV6-2/TRBV6-3 CASSYSPAVIGTEAFF TGTGCCAGCAGTTACTCACCAGCCGTCATTGGCACTGAAGCTTTCTTT
14 many TRBD1 TRBJ2-5 TRBV20-1 CSAREDRAQETQYF TGCAGTGCTAGAGAGGACAGGGCCCAAGAGACCCAGTACTTC
14 many NA TRBJ2-2 TRBV29-1 CSALQTANTGELFF TGCAGCGCCCTTCAGACAGCGAACACCGGGGAGCTGTTTTTT
15 NA TRBD2 TRBJ2-1 TRBV11-2 CASSFMGLGNNEQFF TGTGCCAGCAGCTTCATGGGACTAGGTAACAATGAGCAGTTCTTC
14 NA NA TRBJ1-2 TRBV7-9 CASRAGGTIYGSTF TGTGCCAGCCGCGCCGGGGGGACAATTTATGGCTCCACCTTC
15 many NA TRBJ1-2 TRBV7-9 CASSLGDIGLGGYTF TGTGCCAGCAGCTTAGGGGACATAGGGTTAGGTGGCTACACCTTC